This TCR beta chain comes out of a study of patients and donors after allogeneic stem cell transplantation. V gave up 2 bases and J gave up 4 bases, with 9 bases separating them. This CDR3 has 13 amino acids. The germline CDR1 and CDR2 sequences are MNHEY and SVGEGT. This clonotype was detected only a few times. TCRdb recomputed calls from the RT-PCR reads with MiXCR, one row per CDR3 protein. The data show about 400,000 distinct CDR3 sequences, with 16% seen just once and over 6% held by the top ten. This chain joins TRBV6-2 or TRBV6-3 and TRBJ2-7; maybe TRBD1 (6 bases). This sequence was found in a human donor who was either an allogeneic HSCT recipient or a stem cell or donor lymphocyte infusion donor (not recorded which). It is not recorded whose cells these are; they may come from a transplant donor. The sequencing input was blood, either unsorted or a sorted T cell fraction (not recorded which). CDR3 in DNA: TGTGCCAGCAGTTACGCGAGGGGGTACGAGCAGTACTTC. Its translation: CASSYARGYEQYF.